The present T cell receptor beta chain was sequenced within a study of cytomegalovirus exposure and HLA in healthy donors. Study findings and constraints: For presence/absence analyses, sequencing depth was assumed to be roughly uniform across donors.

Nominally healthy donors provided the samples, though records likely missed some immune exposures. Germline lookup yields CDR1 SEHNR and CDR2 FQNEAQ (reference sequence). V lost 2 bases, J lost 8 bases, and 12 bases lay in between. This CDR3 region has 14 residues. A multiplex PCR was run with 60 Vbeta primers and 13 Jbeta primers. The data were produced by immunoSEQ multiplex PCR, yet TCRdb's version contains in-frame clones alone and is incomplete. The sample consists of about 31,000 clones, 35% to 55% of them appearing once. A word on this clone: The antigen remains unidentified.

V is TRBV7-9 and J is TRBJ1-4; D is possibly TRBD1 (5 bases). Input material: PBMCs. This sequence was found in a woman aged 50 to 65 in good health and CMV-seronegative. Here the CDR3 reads CASSLQGSQEKLFF. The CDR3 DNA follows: TGTGCCAGCAGCTTACAGGGTTCCCAAGAAAAACTGTTTTTT.